The 6 T cell receptor beta chains below were found in one sample sequenced in a study of blood T cell repertoires in COVID-19. The protocol was immunoSEQ multiplex PCR, while the TCRdb copy is restricted to in-frame clones and leaves out a portion. The sample contains tens of thousands of clones, 85% to 90% of which appear only once. The sample consisted of peripheral blood. These receptors were collected from a woman aged 60 to 75 with COVID-19, enrolled during active disease.

The CDR3 loop is CASSQEGQGGYGYTF. The CDR3 nucleotides are TGTGCCAGCAGCCAAGAGGGACAGGGAGGCTATGGCTACACCTTC. The rearrangement joins TRBV3-1 (or the pseudogene TRBV3-2) to TRBJ1-2, with 9 bases aligning to TRBD1. CDR1 is LGHDT and CDR2 is YNNKEL in the germline V gene (reference sequence). Trimming cost V 0 bases and J 4 bases; bases outside gene matches: 3. CDR3 length equals 15 residues.

The chain combines TRBV19 with TRBJ1-2, with D tentatively TRBD1 (5 bases). V lost 2 bases, J lost 2 bases, and 9 bases lay in between. The CDR3 loop spans 14 amino acids. Germline V gives CDR1 LNHDA, CDR2 SQIVND (reference sequence). CDR3 in amino acids: CASSIQGRNYGYTF. DNA of the CDR3: TGTGCCAGTAGTATACAGGGTCGAAACTATGGCTACACCTTC.

The chain combines TRBV9 with TRBJ1-6; the match to TRBD1 covers 7 bases. The ends lost 0 bases at V and 5 bases at J; junction bases unmatched: 5. The CDR3 runs 16 residues. Germline CDR1 reads SGDLS; CDR2 reads YYNGEE. CDR3 DNA sequence: TGTGCCAGCAGCGTAGACGGGGACAGAGATAATTCACCCCTCCACTTT. Protein product: CASSVDGDRDNSPLHF.

The chain employs TRBV2 and TRBJ2-5, with 9 positions matching TRBD2. The CDR3 runs to 15 residues. CDR1 is SNHLY and CDR2 is FYNNEI in the germline V gene. Losses at the gene ends were 7 bases for V and 5 bases for J; bases not matched to a gene: 11. Here the CDR3 DNA reads TGTGCCAGCAAGGGTATAGCGGGAGCCCGGGAGACCCAGTACTTC. This codes for CASKGIAGARETQYF.

This rearrangement joins TRBV28 to TRBJ2-7, with D maybe TRBD2 (6 bases). Germline lookup yields CDR1 MDHEN and CDR2 SYDVKM. Between the trimmed V and J ends, which lost 4 bases and 4 bases, there was a span of 17 bases. CDR3 length equals 15 residues. CDR3 residues: CASSSSGLKSYEQYF. The CDR3 nucleotides read TGTGCCAGCAGTTCCTCGGGACTCAAATCTTACGAGCAGTACTTC.

This chain joins TRBV10-1 and TRBJ2-1; TRBD1 agrees at 7 bases. The CDR3 runs to 10 residues. With V trimmed by 9 bases and J by 8 bases, 1 base remained unmatched. Per the germline V gene, CDR1 is WNHNN and CDR2 is SYGVQD (reference sequence). The CDR3 is CASTGDEQFF. CDR3 sequence (DNA): TGCGCCAGTACAGGGGATGAGCAGTTCTTC.